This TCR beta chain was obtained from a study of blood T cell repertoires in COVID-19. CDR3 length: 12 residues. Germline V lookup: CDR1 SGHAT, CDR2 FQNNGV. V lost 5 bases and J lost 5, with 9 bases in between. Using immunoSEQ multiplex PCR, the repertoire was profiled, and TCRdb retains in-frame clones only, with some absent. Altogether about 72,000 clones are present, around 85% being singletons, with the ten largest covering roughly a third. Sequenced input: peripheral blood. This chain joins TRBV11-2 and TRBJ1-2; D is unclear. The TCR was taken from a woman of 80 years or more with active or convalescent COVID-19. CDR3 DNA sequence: TGTGCCAGCAGCCGGGGAAGATATGGCTACACCTTC. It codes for CASSRGRYGYTF.